This T cell receptor (beta chain) was sequenced for a study of blood T cell repertoires in COVID-19. Overall study: The study drew acute and convalescent COVID-19 samples from the United States, Italy and Spain. T cells, B-cell-depleted T cells, or PBMCs provided the cDNA or gDNA that served as material.

As originally analysed: How many nucleated cells were present was estimated from reference gene primer amplification. Sequenced by immunoSEQ multiplex PCR; TCRdb stores in-frame clones only, minus some. V and J calls and clone size are copied from that table; D and trimming were computed from the DNA. The sample has 52,000 or so clones; approximately 91% are singletons. Germline CDR1 MDHEN, CDR2 SYDVKM. V was pared by 3 bases and J by 6 bases, with 9 bases between. The CDR3 has 13 residues. The source material was peripheral blood. J is TRBJ1-5 and V is TRBV28; no reliable D call. The source is a woman between 70 and 85 years old with active COVID-19. The CDR3 DNA sequence: TGTGCCAGCAGTTTCCCGGGTGGTCAGCCCCAGCATTTT. Its translation: CASSFPGGQPQHF.